The clone carrying this T cell receptor (beta chain) was detected many times. The antigen is undetermined. From the 5' RACE reads, TCRdb called clonotypes with MiXCR, one entry per CDR3 protein. The profile shows tens of thousands of distinct CDR3 sequences, about 13% of them singletons. The data are from a study of neurological immune-mediated disorders. Study outcomes and limitations: The most TCR clonal expansion was seen in HTLV-1-associated myelopathy, and the least was seen in multiple sclerosis, which fell below healthy controls.

V trimming: 8 bases; J trimming: 9 bases; junction bases outside the gene matches: 15. CDR1 and CDR2 (germline): MNHEY, SVGAGI. This CDR3 is 15 amino acids long. Documented time point: longitudinal time-point 2. The TCR was taken from a woman in her 40s in good health. The gene calls are TRBV6-5 and TRBJ2-3; TRBD1 aligns across 9 bases. Sequences were obtained from PBMCs. Here the CDR3 reads CASSLGGQGERTQYF. The CDR3 DNA sequence: TGTGCCAGCTCCTTAGGGGGACAGGGTGAACGGACGCAGTATTTT.